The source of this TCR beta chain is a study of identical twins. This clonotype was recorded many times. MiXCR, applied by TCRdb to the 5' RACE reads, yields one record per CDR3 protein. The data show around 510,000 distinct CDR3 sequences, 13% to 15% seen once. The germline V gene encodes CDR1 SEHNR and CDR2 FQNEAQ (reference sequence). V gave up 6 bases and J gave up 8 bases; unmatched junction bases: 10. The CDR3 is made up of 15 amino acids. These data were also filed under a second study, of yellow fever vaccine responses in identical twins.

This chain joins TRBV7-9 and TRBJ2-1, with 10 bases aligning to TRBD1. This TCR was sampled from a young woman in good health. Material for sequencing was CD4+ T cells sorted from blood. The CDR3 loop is CASSRPGQGSHEQFF. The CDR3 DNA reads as TGTGCCAGCAGTCGACCGGGACAGGGGAGTCATGAGCAGTTCTTC.